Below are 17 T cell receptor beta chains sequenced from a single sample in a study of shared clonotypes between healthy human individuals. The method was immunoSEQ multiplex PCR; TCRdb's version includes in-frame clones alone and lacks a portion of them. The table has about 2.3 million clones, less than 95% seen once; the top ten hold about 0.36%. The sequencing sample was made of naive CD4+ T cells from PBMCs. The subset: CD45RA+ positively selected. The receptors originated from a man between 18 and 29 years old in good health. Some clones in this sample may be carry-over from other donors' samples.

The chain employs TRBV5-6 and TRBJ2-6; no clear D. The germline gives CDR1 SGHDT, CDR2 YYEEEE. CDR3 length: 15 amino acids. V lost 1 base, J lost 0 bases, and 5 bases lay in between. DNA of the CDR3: TGTGCCAGCAGCTTGCAGAGCTCTGGGGCCAACGTCCTGACTTTC. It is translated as CASSLQSSGANVLTF.

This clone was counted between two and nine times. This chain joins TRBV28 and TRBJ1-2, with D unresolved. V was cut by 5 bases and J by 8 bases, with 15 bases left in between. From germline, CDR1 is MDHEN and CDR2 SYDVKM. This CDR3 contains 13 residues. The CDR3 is CASSQRLEWGYTF. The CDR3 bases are TGTGCCAGCAGTCAAAGACTGGAATGGGGCTACACCTTC.

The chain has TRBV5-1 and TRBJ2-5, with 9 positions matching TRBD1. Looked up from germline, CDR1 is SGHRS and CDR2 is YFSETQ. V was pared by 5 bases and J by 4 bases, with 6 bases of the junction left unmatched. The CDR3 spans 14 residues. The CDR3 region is CASRDLTGGETQYF. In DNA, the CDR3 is TGCGCCAGCAGGGACTTGACAGGGGGAGAGACCCAGTACTTC.

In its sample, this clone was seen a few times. The CDR3 nucleotides read TGCGCCAGCAGCCAAGAGAAGAGAAGCCTGGGCAATCAGCCCCAGCATTTT. This sequence encodes CASSQEKRSLGNQPQHF. This chain uses TRBV4-1 with TRBJ1-5; no clear D. The germline gives CDR1 MGHRA, CDR2 YSYEKL. V lost 0 bases to trimming and J lost 2 bases, with 14 bases between them. This CDR3 region has 17 residues.

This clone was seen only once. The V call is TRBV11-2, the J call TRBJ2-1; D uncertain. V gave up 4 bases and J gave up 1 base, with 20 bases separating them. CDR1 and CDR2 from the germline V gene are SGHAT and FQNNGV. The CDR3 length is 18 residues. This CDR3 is CASSSVAWSLGSYNEQFF. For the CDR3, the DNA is TGTGCCAGCAGCTCAGTGGCATGGAGTCTGGGGTCCTACAATGAGCAGTTCTTC.

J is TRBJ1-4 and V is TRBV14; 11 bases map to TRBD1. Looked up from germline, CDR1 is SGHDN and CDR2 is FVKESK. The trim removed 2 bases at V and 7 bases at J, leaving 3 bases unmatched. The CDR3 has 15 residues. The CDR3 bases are TGTGCCAGCAGCCAATGGACAGGGGGCGTTGAAAAACTGTTTTTT. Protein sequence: CASSQWTGGVEKLFF.

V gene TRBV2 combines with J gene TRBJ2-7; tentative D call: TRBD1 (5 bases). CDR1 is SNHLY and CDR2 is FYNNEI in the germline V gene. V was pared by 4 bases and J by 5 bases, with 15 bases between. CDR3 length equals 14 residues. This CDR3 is CASSVSQGRNEQYF. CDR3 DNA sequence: TGTGCCAGCAGTGTATCGCAGGGCCGAAACGAGCAGTACTTC.

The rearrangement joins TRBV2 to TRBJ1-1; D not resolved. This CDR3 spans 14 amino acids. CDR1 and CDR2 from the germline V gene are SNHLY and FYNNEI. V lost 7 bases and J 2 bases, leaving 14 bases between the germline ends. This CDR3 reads CASIWEVGNTEAFF. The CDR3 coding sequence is TGTGCCAGCATATGGGAGGTGGGAAACACTGAAGCTTTCTTT.

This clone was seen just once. CDR3 bases: TGTGCCAGCGGCAGTAGGGGAGATACGCAGTATTTT. It yields the protein CASGSRGDTQYF. The rearrangement uses TRBV2 and TRBJ2-3; possible D gene TRBD1, 5 bases. Trimming cost V 8 bases and J 5 bases, with 11 bases left between them. The germline gives CDR1 SNHLY, CDR2 FYNNEI. This CDR3 is built from 12 residues.

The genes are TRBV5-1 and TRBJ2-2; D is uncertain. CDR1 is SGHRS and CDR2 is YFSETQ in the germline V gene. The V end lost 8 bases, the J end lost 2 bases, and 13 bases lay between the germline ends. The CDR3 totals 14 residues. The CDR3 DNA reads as TGCGCCAGTGCAGTCGACGGAAACACCGGGGAGCTGTTTTTT. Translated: CASAVDGNTGELFF.

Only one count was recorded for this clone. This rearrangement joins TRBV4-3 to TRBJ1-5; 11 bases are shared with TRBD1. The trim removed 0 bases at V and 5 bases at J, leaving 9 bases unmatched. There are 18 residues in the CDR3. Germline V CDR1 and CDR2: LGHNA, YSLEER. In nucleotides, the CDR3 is TGCGCCAGCAGCCAAGATCCGGGGACAGGGGGGATTTATCAGCCCCAGCATTTT. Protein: CASSQDPGTGGIYQPQHF.

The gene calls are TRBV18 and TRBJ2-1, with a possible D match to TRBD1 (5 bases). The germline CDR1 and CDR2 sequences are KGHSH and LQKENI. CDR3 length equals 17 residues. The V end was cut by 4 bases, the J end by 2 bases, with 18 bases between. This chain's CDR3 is CASSLYRQGLAYNEQFF. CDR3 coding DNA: TGTGCCAGCTCACTCTATAGGCAGGGCTTGGCCTACAATGAGCAGTTCTTC.

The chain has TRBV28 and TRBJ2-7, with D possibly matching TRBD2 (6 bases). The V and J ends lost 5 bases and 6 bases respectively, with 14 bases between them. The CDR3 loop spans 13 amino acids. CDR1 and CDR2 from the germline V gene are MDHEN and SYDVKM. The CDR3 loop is CASSSRGIIEQYF. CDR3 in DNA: TGTGCCAGCAGTAGCCGGGGGATCATCGAGCAGTACTTC.

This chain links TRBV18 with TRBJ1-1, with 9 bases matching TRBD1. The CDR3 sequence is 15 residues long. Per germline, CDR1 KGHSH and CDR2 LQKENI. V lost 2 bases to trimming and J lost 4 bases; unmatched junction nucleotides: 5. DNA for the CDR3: TGTGCCAGCTCACCATTTTCGACAGGGGGCACTGAAGCTTTCTTT. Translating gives CASSPFSTGGTEAFF.

The CDR3 reads CASKTGVAYGYTF. The CDR3 coding sequence is TGTGCCAGCAAGACAGGGGTGGCCTATGGCTACACCTTC. The V call is TRBV6-1, the J call TRBJ1-2; 8 bases line up with TRBD1. The ends lost 7 bases at V and 4 bases at J; junction bases unmatched: 5. The CDR3 loop spans 13 amino acids. Germline CDR1 reads MNHNS; CDR2 reads SASEGT.

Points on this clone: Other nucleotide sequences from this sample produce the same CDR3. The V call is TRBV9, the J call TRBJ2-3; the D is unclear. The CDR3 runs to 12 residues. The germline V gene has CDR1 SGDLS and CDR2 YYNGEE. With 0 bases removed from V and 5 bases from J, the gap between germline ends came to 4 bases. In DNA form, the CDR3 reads TGTGCCAGCAGCGTAGGCCTAGATACGCAGTATTTT. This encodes CASSVGLDTQYF. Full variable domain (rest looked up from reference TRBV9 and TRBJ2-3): DSGVTQTPKHLITATGQRVTLRCSPRSGDLSVYWYQQSLDQGLQFLIQYYNGEERAKGNILERFSAQQFPDLHSELNLSSLELGDSALYFCASSVGLDTQYFGPGTRLTVL.

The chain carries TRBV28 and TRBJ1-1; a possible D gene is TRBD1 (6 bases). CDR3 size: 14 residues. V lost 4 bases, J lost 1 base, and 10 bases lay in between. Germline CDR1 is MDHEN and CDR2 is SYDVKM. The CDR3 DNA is TGTGCCAGCAGTTCTATGACAGGGAACACTGAAGCTTTCTTT. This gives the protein CASSSMTGNTEAFF.